These 10 T cell receptor beta chains originate from one sample sequenced in a study of ipilimumab plus nivolumab after autologous stem cell transplantation. Sequenced by immunoSEQ multiplex PCR; TCRdb stores in-frame clones only, minus some. The table records about 18,000 clones, roughly 85% of them present only once. The sequencing used PBMCs, collected in a trial of ipilimumab plus nivolumab as post-transplant consolidation. The receptors were gathered from a male donor with diffuse large B-cell lymphoma.

This chain joins TRBV4-2 and TRBJ1-3; 8 nucleotides match TRBD1. The length of the CDR3 is 16 residues. Germline values: CDR1 LGHNA, CDR2 YNFKEQ. V gave up 4 bases and J gave up 0 bases; unmatched junction bases: 5. CDR3 sequence: CASSLLDRGSGNTIYF. CDR3 coding DNA: TGTGCCAGCAGCCTCCTTGACAGGGGCTCTGGAAACACCATATATTTT.

The chain employs TRBV29-1 and TRBJ2-2; 9 nucleotides agree with TRBD1. CDR3 size: 15 residues. V lost 6 bases to trimming and J lost 0 bases; unmatched junction nucleotides: 5. Germline-derived CDR1 and CDR2 are SQVTM and ANQGSEA. This CDR3 reads CSVRRQGANTGELFF. CDR3 DNA: TGCAGCGTCCGACGACAGGGGGCGAACACCGGGGAGCTGTTTTTT.

The V call is TRBV15, the J call TRBJ1-2; the D gene is possibly TRBD1 (5 bases). The CDR3 is 14 residues long. In germline, CDR1 is LNHNV, CDR2 YYDKDF (reference sequence). With 5 bases removed from V and 2 bases from J, the gap between germline ends came to 12 bases. For the CDR3, the DNA is TGTGCCACCAGCCGAGGGGACGGCAACTATGGCTACACCTTC. Protein sequence: CATSRGDGNYGYTF.

The genes are TRBV5-6 and TRBJ1-2; D gene ambiguous. CDR3 length equals 15 residues. The germline gives CDR1 SGHDT, CDR2 YYEEEE. V was trimmed by 6 bases and J by 2 bases, leaving 17 bases between them. CDR3 in DNA: TGTGCCAGCACTCAAATTAGACCGCAGAACTATGGCTACACCTTC. Its translation: CASTQIRPQNYGYTF.

The chain couples TRBV4-3 to TRBJ2-2; D call uncertain. The CDR3 is 14 amino acids. Germline V lookup: CDR1 LGHNA, CDR2 YSLEER. V gave up 6 bases and J gave up 7 bases, with 15 bases separating them. Here the CDR3 DNA reads TGCGCCAGCAGTGGACCACCCCGGAGCGGGGAGCTGTTTTTT. It specifies CASSGPPRSGELFF.

This sequence joins TRBV27 and TRBJ2-5; 9 nucleotides agree with TRBD1. Losses at the gene ends were 3 bases for V and 5 bases for J; bases not matched to a gene: 10. This CDR3 region has 16 residues. Germline loops: CDR1 MNHEY, CDR2 SMNVEV (reference sequence). This chain's CDR3 is CASSFRGQGSGETQYF. The CDR3 DNA follows: TGTGCCAGCAGTTTCCGGGGACAGGGCAGCGGCGAGACCCAGTACTTC.

The chain links TRBV7-2 to TRBJ2-3, with 7 nucleotides matching TRBD2. This CDR3 has 15 amino acids. J gave up 3 bases and V 3 bases, and 6 bases lay outside the gene matches. CDR1 and CDR2 (germline): SGHTA, FQGNSA. In DNA, the CDR3 is TGTGCCAGCAGCTTGGTCGGGGGGTTGACAGATACGCAGTATTTT. Residues: CASSLVGGLTDTQYF.

The genes are TRBV18 and TRBJ2-2; D is undetermined. Trimming shortened V by 4 bases and J by 3 bases, and 9 bases separated the two germline ends. The CDR3 contains 14 residues. CDR1 and CDR2 from the germline V gene are KGHSH and LQKENI. CDR3 loop: CASSQNVDTGELFF. The DNA for the CDR3 is TGTGCCAGCTCACAAAACGTGGACACCGGGGAGCTGTTTTTT.

This clone was counted a few times. The CDR3 bases are TGTGCCAGCAGCTTAGGAGTAATGGCCCCGGCCTTTTTT. Its translation: CASSLGVMAPAFF. The chain couples TRBV7-2 to TRBJ1-4; D is uncertain. The germline V gene has CDR1 SGHTA and CDR2 FQGNSA. Trimming cost V 1 base and J 17 bases, with 17 bases left between them. This CDR3 is 13 amino acids long.

The chain combines TRBV2 with TRBJ1-5, with a tentative D call TRBD1 (5 bases). The CDR3 contains 15 residues. V lost 5 bases and J lost 7, with 18 bases in between. CDR1 is SNHLY and CDR2 is FYNNEI in the germline V gene. CDR3 nucleotide sequence: TGTGCCAGCAGTCGCTGGGGCCGGGGAGGACAGCCCCAGCATTTT. Amino acid sequence: CASSRWGRGGQPQHF.